The 17 T cell receptor beta chains in this list originate from one sample, sequenced in a study of regulatory T cells in long-lasting Graves disease. The time point is: persistent/refractory GD, antithyroid drugs over 5 years with positive TRAb. RNA isolated from PBMCs was used to make the TCR library. Construction of TCR beta libraries relied on iRepertoire HTBI primers and on Arm-PCR targeting CDR3 regions. MiXCR, run by TCRdb on the multiplex PCR reads, gives a single entry per CDR3 protein. The data hold approximately 690,000 distinct CDR3 sequences, with 30% observed a single time. The sample here was peripheral blood mononuclear cells (PBMCs), taken when the disease was refractory, from a patient treated with antithyroid drugs. The receptors originated from a female donor with Graves disease.

V usage is TRBV11-2 and J usage is TRBJ2-7; possibly TRBD2 for D (6 bases). V lost 5 bases to trimming and J lost 7 bases, with 21 bases between them. The V gene's germline CDR1 is SGHAT and CDR2 FQNNGV. CDR3 size: 15 residues. The DNA of the CDR3 is TGTGCCAGCAGCCCCCGACAGACGGGGCGGGGTGAGCAGTACTTC. It is translated as CASSPRQTGRGEQYF.

The chain links TRBV10-3 to TRBJ2-7, with D possibly matching TRBD1 (6 bases). CDR3 size: 13 residues. V was trimmed by 7 bases and J by 2 bases, leaving 12 bases between them. CDR1 and CDR2 (germline): ENHRY, SYGVKD. CDR3 in DNA: TGTGCCATCACCGCGACAGGTACCTACGAGCAGTACTTC. Its translation is CAITATGTYEQYF.

This clonotype was counted a few times. The chain uses TRBV19 and TRBJ2-2; D gene uncertain. Germline V gives CDR1 LNHDA, CDR2 SQIVND (reference sequence). Trimming cost V 2 bases and J 6 bases, with 10 bases left between them. The CDR3 is 14 residues long. The CDR3 DNA is TGTGCCAGTAGTATACCGGCCCACGCCGGGGAGCTGTTTTTT. It translates to CASSIPAHAGELFF. The full variable domain, with the rest looked up from reference TRBV19 and TRBJ2-2, is DGGITQSPKYLFRKEGQNVTLSCEQNLNHDAMYWYRQDPGQGLRLIYYSQIVNDFQKGDIAEGYSVSREKKESFPLTVTSAQKNPTAFYLCASSIPAHAGELFFGEGSRLTVL.

At least ten counts were recorded for this clonotype. V usage is TRBV6-1 and J usage is TRBJ1-6; D unresolved. CDR3 size: 15 residues. Germline V CDR1 and CDR2: MNHNS, SASEGT. V was clipped by 4 bases and J by 6 bases, with 13 bases between them. DNA for the CDR3: TGTGCCAGCAGTGCTCGTGGACTATCTAATTCACCCCTCCACTTT. Translation: CASSARGLSNSPLHF.

This clonotype was counted a few times. Possible read error: a much larger clone is one base away. The chain links TRBV10-3 to TRBJ1-6; the D gene is possibly TRBD1 (5 bases). The CDR3 has 15 residues. Trimming took off 3 bases at V and 8 bases at J, with 14 bases between the two ends. Germline CDR1 is ENHRY and CDR2 is SYGVKD. CDR3 region: CAISDRVSGDSPLHF. The CDR3 nucleotides read TGTGCCATCAGTGACAGGGTTTCAGGTGATTCACCCCTCCACTTT.

The V call is TRBV3-1, the J call TRBJ1-2; 8 nucleotides agree with TRBD1. CDR3 length equals 16 residues. The J segment lost 4 bases and the V segment lost 3 bases, leaving 10 bases of the junction unmatched. Germline values: CDR1 LGHDT, CDR2 YNNKEL (reference sequence). CDR3 loop: CASSQTRGRSSYGYTF. The DNA for the CDR3 is TGTGCCAGCAGCCAGACCAGGGGGCGATCTAGCTATGGCTACACCTTC.

This clonotype was found a few times. The rearrangement joins TRBV11-2 to TRBJ1-2; TRBD1 agrees at 7 bases. The CDR3 extends over 16 amino acids. Germline trimming cut 3 bases from V and 6 bases from J; bases unmatched to any gene: 13. Germline V gene lookup returns CDR1 SGHAT and CDR2 FQNNGV. CDR3 nucleotide sequence: TGTGCCAGCAGCTTGACAGGGAATGGGGTACTGAATGGCTACACCTTC. This translates into CASSLTGNGVLNGYTF.

V and J are TRBV6-5 and TRBJ2-2, with a weak D call TRBD1 (6 bases). Trimming took off 4 bases at V and 8 bases at J, with 17 bases between the two ends. The CDR3 runs to 15 residues. Germline CDR1 reads MNHEY; CDR2 reads SVGAGI. The CDR3 sequence is CASSLDRIVTGELFF. The CDR3 region has the DNA TGTGCCAGCAGTTTAGACAGGATAGTTACAGGGGAGCTGTTTTTT.

The V gene is TRBV27, the J gene TRBJ1-6; TRBD1 matches 9 bases. After removal of 5 bases from V and 6 bases from J, the junction contained 5 bases not matched to a gene. Per the germline V gene, CDR1 is MNHEY and CDR2 is SMNVEV (reference sequence). This CDR3 comprises 15 residues. As DNA, the CDR3 is TGTGCCAGCAGTCCCCCGGGACAGGGTAATTCACCCCTCCACTTT. Its translation: CASSPPGQGNSPLHF.

A few counts support this clonotype. The chain combines TRBV5-4 with TRBJ2-5; 8 bases line up with TRBD1. The V segment lost 6 bases and the J segment 4 bases; nucleotides outside the gene matches: 11. CDR1 and CDR2 (germline): SGHNT, YYREEE (reference sequence). This CDR3 has 15 amino acids. CDR3 sequence reads: CASTRSGQGRETQYF. In DNA, the CDR3 is TGTGCCAGCACCCGCTCCGGACAGGGTAGAGAGACCCAGTACTTC.

This clonotype has a handful of counts. The rearrangement links TRBV6-2 or TRBV6-3 to TRBJ1-5, with 11 bases fitting TRBD1. This CDR3 comprises 17 residues. The V and J ends lost 5 bases and 4 bases, in that order; junction bases with no gene match: 10. Per germline, CDR1 MNHEY and CDR2 SVGEGT. The CDR3 DNA follows: TGTGCCAGCAGTCCGCGTCCCGGGACAGGGGGGAATCAGCCCCAGCATTTT. It yields the protein CASSPRPGTGGNQPQHF.

The gene calls are TRBV10-3 and TRBJ1-2; TRBD1 might be the D (5 bases). CDR1 is ENHRY, CDR2 SYGVKD, per germline. The CDR3 runs 13 residues. V lost 5 bases, J lost 2 bases, and 9 bases lay in between. In DNA form, the CDR3 reads TGTGCCATCAGTTCGGACACAAACTATGGCTACACCTTC. It is translated as CAISSDTNYGYTF.

The chain employs TRBV20-1 and TRBJ1-5, with unresolved D. The CDR3 is made up of 17 amino acids. Germline V gene data show CDR1 as DFQATT and CDR2 as SNEGSKA (reference sequence). V was shortened by 7 bases and J by 2 bases, with 24 bases between the two germline ends. CDR3 loop: CSVAQAWGGSGNQPQHF. The CDR3 bases are TGCAGTGTCGCGCAGGCTTGGGGTGGGAGCGGCAATCAGCCCCAGCATTTT.

This clonotype was seen a single time. This sequence joins TRBV15 and TRBJ2-7; TRBD1 matches 11 bases. Germline lookup yields CDR1 LNHNV and CDR2 YYDKDF (reference sequence). V shed 4 bases and J 7 bases; nucleotides not matched to a gene: 12. The CDR3 is 16 amino acids. Here the CDR3 reads CATSNPGDRGWFEQYF. The CDR3 region has the DNA TGTGCCACCAGCAACCCCGGGGACAGGGGGTGGTTTGAGCAGTACTTC.

Ten or more counts support this clonotype. The rearrangement links TRBV28 to TRBJ1-5; D not certain. Trimming removed 7 bases from V and 0 bases from J, with 13 bases in between. There are 15 residues in the CDR3. CDR1 is MDHEN, CDR2 SYDVKM, per germline. The CDR3 loop reads CASMRADYSNQPQHF. The CDR3 bases are TGTGCCAGCATGAGGGCAGACTATAGCAATCAGCCCCAGCATTTT.

This chain joins TRBV27 and TRBJ2-7; maybe TRBD1 (6 bases). The CDR3 has 13 residues. Germline CDR1 is MNHEY and CDR2 is SMNVEV (reference sequence). The V end lost 6 bases, the J end lost 3 bases, and 12 bases lay between the germline ends. CDR3 sequence: CASSPGTRYEQYF. DNA of the CDR3: TGTGCCAGCAGCCCCGGGACACGCTACGAGCAGTACTTC.

The gene calls are TRBV20-1 and TRBJ1-3; 7 bases map to TRBD1. The V segment lost 3 bases and the J segment 2 bases; nucleotides outside the gene matches: 4. The CDR3 extends over 14 amino acids. Germline V gives CDR1 DFQATT, CDR2 SNEGSKA (reference sequence). The CDR3 region is CSASRGQTGNTIYF. The DNA of the CDR3 is TGCAGTGCTAGTAGGGGACAGACTGGAAACACCATATATTTT.